This is a list of T cell receptor beta chains from one sample in a study of blood T cell repertoires in COVID-19. Clones were sequenced by immunoSEQ multiplex PCR, and TCRdb holds only the in-frame ones, with some missing. The sample yields a few hundred thousand clones, approximately 88% seen once. The sequenced material came from peripheral blood. The receptors were gathered from a woman in her 70s with COVID-19, enrolled during active disease. Both conserved end residues are part of each CDR3. A D gene is named only where the DNA matches it firmly. Clone size is not always given. Where it is, it says once, few, many or a class for expanded clones.

D gene	J gene	clone size	V gene	CDR3 DNA	CDR3 protein
TRBD1	TRBJ1-1	once	TRBV5-8	TGTGCCAGCAGCTTGGGGGGACAGAAAGAAGCTTTCTTT	CASSLGGQKEAFF
TRBD2	TRBJ2-7	NA	TRBV11-1	TGTGCCAGCGCACAATTGACTAGCGGGAGAGGAGAGCAGTACTTC	CASAQLTSGRGEQYF
TRBD1	TRBJ1-1	NA	TRBV7-8	TGTGCCAGCAGCTTAGTAGGGACAGGGGCCATGAACACTGAAGCTTTCTTT	CASSLVGTGAMNTEAFF
NA	TRBJ2-5	NA	TRBV6-1	TGTGCCAGCAGTGAATCTTTGGCAGAGACCCAGTACTTC	CASSESLAETQYF
TRBD1	TRBJ2-3	NA	TRBV19	TGTGCCAGTAGTTCGGACAGGCGGAGCACAGATACGCAGTATTTT	CASSSDRRSTDTQYF
NA	TRBJ2-2	NA	TRBV29-1	TGCAGCGTTGACTTCAGGTACGCCGGGGAGCTGTTTTTT	CSVDFRYAGELFF
NA	TRBJ1-3	NA	TRBV7-2	TGTGCCAGCAGTTCCTCTCCTGGAAACACCATATATTTT	CASSSSPGNTIYF
TRBD2	TRBJ2-1	NA	TRBV19	TGTGCCAGTACCGGGACTAGATCCTACAATGAGCAGTTCTTC	CASTGTRSYNEQFF
TRBD1	TRBJ1-5	NA	TRBV11-3	TGTGCCAGCAGCCCCGCGACAGGGGGCGATCAGCCCCAGCATTTT	CASSPATGGDQPQHF
TRBD1	TRBJ2-5	NA	TRBV7-7	TGTGCTAGCAGCCGAGACAGGGGGCAGGCGGAGACCCAGTACTTC	CASSRDRGQAETQYF
NA	TRBJ1-3	NA	TRBV6-1	TGTGCCAGCAGTGACAGGGGAGTTCCCTCTGGAAACACCATATATTTT	CASSDRGVPSGNTIYF
TRBD2	TRBJ2-5	NA	TRBV7-7	TGTGCTAGCAGCTTACGGGCAGCGGGAGTGGAGACCCAGTACTTC	CASSLRAAGVETQYF
TRBD2	TRBJ2-1	few	TRBV28	TGTGCCTGTCAGTCTGGCGGGAGGAGGTATGAGCAGTTCTTC	CACQSGGRRYEQFF
TRBD1	TRBJ1-5	NA	TRBV30	TGTGCCTGGACGACCGGGACAGACCTTAGCAATCAGCCCCAGCATTTT	CAWTTGTDLSNQPQHF
TRBD1	TRBJ2-1	NA	TRBV10-3	TGTGCCATGCGACAGGGGTACAACGATGAGCAGTTCTTC	CAMRQGYNDEQFF
NA	TRBJ1-1	NA	TRBV7-2	TGTGCCAGCAGCTTAGCGGGCGGGGAGAACACTGAAGCTTTCTTT	CASSLAGGENTEAFF
NA	TRBJ2-7	NA	TRBV4-2	TGTGCCAGCAGCCAAGTTTCAGGACAGACCAACTACGAGCAGTACTTC	CASSQVSGQTNYEQYF
TRBD2	TRBJ2-1	NA	TRBV6-2/TRBV6-3	TGTGCCAGCAGTTACTTTCGCACTAGCGGTACCTACAATGAGCAGTTCTTC	CASSYFRTSGTYNEQFF
NA	TRBJ2-3	once	TRBV7-3	TGTGCCAGCAGCCATTACGGAGATACGCAGTATTTT	CASSHYGDTQYF
NA	TRBJ1-1	NA	TRBV2	TGTGCCAGCGGGCAGGGCACTGAAGCTTTCTTT	CASGQGTEAFF